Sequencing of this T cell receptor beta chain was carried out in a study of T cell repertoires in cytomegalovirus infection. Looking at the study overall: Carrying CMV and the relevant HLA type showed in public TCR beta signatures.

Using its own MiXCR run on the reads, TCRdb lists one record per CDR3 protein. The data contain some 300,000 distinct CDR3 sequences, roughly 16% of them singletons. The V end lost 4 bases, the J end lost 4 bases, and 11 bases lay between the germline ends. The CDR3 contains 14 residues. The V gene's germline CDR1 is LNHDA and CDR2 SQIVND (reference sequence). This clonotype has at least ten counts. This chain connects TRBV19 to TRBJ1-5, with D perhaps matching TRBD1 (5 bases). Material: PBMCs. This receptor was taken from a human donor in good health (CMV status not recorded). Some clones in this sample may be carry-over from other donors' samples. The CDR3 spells CASSTTAGNQPQHF. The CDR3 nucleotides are TGTGCCAGTAGTACGACAGCAGGGAATCAGCCCCAGCATTTT.